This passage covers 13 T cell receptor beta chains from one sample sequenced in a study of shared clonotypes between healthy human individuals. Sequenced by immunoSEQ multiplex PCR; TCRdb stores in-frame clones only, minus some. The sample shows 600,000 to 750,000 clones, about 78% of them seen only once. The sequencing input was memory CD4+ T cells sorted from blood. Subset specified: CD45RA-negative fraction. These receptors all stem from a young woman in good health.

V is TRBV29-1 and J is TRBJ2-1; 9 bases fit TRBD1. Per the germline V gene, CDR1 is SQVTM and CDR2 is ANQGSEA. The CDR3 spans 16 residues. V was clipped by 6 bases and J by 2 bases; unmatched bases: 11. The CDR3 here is CSVLIGTGNAYNEQFF. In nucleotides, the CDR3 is TGCAGCGTACTTATCGGGACAGGGAATGCCTACAATGAGCAGTTCTTC.

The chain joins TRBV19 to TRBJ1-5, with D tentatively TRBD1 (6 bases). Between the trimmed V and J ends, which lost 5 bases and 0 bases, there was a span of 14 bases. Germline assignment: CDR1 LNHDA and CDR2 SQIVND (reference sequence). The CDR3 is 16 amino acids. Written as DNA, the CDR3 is TGTGCCAGTAGTCCCCGGGACACTACTAGCAATCAGCCCCAGCATTTT. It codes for CASSPRDTTSNQPQHF.

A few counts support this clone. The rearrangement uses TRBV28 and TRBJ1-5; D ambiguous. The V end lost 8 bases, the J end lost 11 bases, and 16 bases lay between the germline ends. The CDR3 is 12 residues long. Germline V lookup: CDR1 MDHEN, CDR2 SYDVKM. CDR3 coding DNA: TGTGCCAGCGGCGAAGTCGCCAGGTCCCAGCATTTT. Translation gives CASGEVARSQHF.

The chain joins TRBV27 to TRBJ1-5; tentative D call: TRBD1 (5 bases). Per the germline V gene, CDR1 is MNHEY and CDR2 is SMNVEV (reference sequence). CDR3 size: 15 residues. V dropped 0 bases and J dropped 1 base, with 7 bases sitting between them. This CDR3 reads CASSLSWGSNQPQHF. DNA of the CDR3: TGTGCCAGCAGTTTATCGTGGGGGAGCAATCAGCCCCAGCATTTT.

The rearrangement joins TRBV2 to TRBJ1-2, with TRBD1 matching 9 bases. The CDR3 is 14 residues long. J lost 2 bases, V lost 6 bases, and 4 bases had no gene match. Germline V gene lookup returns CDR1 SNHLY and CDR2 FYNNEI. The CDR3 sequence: CASRGTGKNYGYTF. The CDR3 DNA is TGTGCCAGCAGGGGGACAGGGAAAAACTATGGCTACACCTTC.

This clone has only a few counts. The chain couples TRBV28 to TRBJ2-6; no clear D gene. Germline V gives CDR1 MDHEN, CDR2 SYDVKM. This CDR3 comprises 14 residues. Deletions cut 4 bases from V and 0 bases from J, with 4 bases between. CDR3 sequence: CASSYSSGANVLTF. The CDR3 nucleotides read TGTGCCAGCAGTTACAGCTCTGGGGCCAACGTCCTGACTTTC.

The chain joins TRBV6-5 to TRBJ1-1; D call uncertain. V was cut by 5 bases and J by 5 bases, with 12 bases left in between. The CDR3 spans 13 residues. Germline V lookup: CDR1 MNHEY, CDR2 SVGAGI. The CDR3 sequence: CASSKTFVTEAFF. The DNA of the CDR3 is TGTGCCAGCAGTAAGACATTCGTTACTGAAGCTTTCTTT.

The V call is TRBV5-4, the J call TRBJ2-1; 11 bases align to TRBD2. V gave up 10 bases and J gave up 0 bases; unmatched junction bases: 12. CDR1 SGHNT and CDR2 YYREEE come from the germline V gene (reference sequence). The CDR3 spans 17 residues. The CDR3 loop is CASTRVAGGNSYNEQFF. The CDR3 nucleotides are TGTGCCTCGACTCGAGTAGCGGGGGGGAACTCCTACAATGAGCAGTTCTTC.

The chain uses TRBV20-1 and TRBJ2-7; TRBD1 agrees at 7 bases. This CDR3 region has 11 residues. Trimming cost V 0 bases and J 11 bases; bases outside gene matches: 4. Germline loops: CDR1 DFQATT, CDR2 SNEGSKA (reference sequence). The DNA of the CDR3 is TGCAGTGCTAGAGATCTAGGGGGCGAGTACTTC. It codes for CSARDLGGEYF.

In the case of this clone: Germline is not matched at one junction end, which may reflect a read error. The DNA for the CDR3 is TGTGCCAGCAGCAAAGAGGAAGTGAGAGCGGGAGATCTTGGGGCCAACGTCCTGACTTTC. It specifies CASSKEEVRAGDLGANVLTF. The gene calls are TRBV4-2 and TRBJ2-6; TRBD2 matches at 8 bases. The CDR3 length is 20 residues. The germline V gene has CDR1 LGHNA and CDR2 YNFKEQ.

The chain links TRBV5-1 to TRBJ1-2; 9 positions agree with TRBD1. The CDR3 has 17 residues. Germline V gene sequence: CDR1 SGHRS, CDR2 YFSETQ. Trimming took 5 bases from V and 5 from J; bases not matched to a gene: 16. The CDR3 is CASRSLQGARRAYGYTF. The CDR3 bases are TGCGCCAGCAGATCATTACAGGGGGCCCGAAGAGCTTATGGCTACACCTTC.

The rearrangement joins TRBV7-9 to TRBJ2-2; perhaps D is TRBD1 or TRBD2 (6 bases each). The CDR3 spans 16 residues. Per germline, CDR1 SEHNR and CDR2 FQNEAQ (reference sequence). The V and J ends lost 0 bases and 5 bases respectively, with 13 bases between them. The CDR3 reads CASSLAGGTRTGELFF. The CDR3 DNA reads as TGTGCCAGCAGCTTAGCGGGCGGGACACGAACCGGGGAGCTGTTTTTT. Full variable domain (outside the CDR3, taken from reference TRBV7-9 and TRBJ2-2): DTGVSQNPRHKITKRGQNVTFRCDPISEHNRLYWYRQTLGQGPEFLTYFQNEAQLEKSRLLSDRFSAERPKGSFSTLEIQRTEQGDSAMYLCASSLAGGTRTGELFFGEGSRLTVL.

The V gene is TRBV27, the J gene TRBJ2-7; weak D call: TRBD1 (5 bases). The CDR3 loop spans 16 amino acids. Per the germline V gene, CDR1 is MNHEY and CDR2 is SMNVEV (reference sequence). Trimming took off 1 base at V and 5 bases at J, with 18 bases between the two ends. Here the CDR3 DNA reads TGTGCCAGCAGTTTATATAGGGGCTCCATCCTCCACGAGCAGTACTTC. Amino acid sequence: CASSLYRGSILHEQYF.